The 16 T cell receptor beta chains given below trace back to one sample, sequenced in a study of T cell changes during pregnancy in multiple sclerosis. Only in-frame clones appear in the TCRdb table, and some are missing; sequencing was by immunoSEQ multiplex PCR. The repertoire has over 90,000 clones, more than 85% of them found once; the top ten carry roughly 0.91%. The starting material was peripheral blood, obtained before pregnancy. These receptor sequences come from a female donor with multiple sclerosis, enrolled in a pregnancy study.

CDR3 sequence (DNA): TGTGCCAGCAGCTCACAGGGGGCGCGGAACACCGGGGAGCTGTTTTTT. Translating it yields CASSSQGARNTGELFF. The chain couples TRBV7-2 to TRBJ2-2; 9 nucleotides line up with TRBD1. The CDR3 spans 16 residues. Germline CDR1 reads SGHTA; CDR2 reads FQGNSA. With V trimmed by 4 bases and J by 1 base, 4 bases remained unmatched.

V and J are TRBV10-3 and TRBJ1-5, with TRBD1 as a possible D gene (5 bases). CDR3 length equals 14 residues. From germline, CDR1 is ENHRY and CDR2 SYGVKD. The ends were cut back, 3 bases at V and 2 bases at J, with 8 bases in the middle. CDR3 amino acids: CAISDREGNQPQHF. Here the CDR3 DNA reads TGTGCCATCAGTGACAGGGAAGGCAATCAGCCCCAGCATTTT.

The table lists this clone with a count of one. The genes are TRBV19 and TRBJ2-7, with unresolved D. V gave up 6 bases and J gave up 3 bases, with 15 bases separating them. CDR3 size: 14 residues. CDR1 and CDR2 (germline): LNHDA, SQIVND (reference sequence). The CDR3 region is CASSVGLRIYEQYF. The CDR3 nucleotides read TGTGCCAGTAGCGTGGGTCTCAGGATCTACGAGCAGTACTTC.

This clone was found a few times. The genes are TRBV10-3 and TRBJ1-1; TRBD1 aligns across 7 bases. The V and J ends lost 6 bases and 7 bases, in that order; junction bases with no gene match: 2. Germline CDR1 is ENHRY and CDR2 is SYGVKD. There are 11 residues in the CDR3. The CDR3 loop is CAISRGNEAFF. The CDR3 DNA reads TGTGCCATCAGCAGGGGGAATGAAGCTTTCTTT.

The V gene is TRBV5-1, the J gene TRBJ1-1; D is ambiguous. The V and J ends lost 0 bases and 2 bases respectively, with 11 bases between them. The CDR3 contains 15 residues. Germline V CDR1 and CDR2: SGHRS, YFSETQ. The CDR3, as DNA: TGCGCCAGCAGCTTGGTTGGAGGCGGTAACACTGAAGCTTTCTTT. It translates to CASSLVGGGNTEAFF.

The J gene is TRBJ1-4, the V gene TRBV5-1; 7 bases align to TRBD1. The trim removed 6 bases at V and 0 bases at J, leaving 2 bases unmatched. Germline V gene lookup returns CDR1 SGHRS and CDR2 YFSETQ. This CDR3 has 14 amino acids. The CDR3 loop reads CASKGQATNEKLFF. In nucleotides, the CDR3 is TGCGCCAGCAAAGGACAGGCAACTAATGAAAAACTGTTTTTT.

CDR3 region: CASKRLAADYEQYF. CDR3 bases: TGTGCCAGTAAGAGACTAGCGGCCGACTACGAGCAGTACTTC. The genes are TRBV19 and TRBJ2-7; 9 bases are shared with TRBD2. From germline, CDR1 is LNHDA and CDR2 SQIVND (reference sequence). The CDR3 sequence is 14 residues long. Unmatched junction bases numbered 7, after V lost 7 bases and J lost 3 bases.

This clone was detected once. CDR3: CAKPTRAPQNQPQHF. In DNA form, the CDR3 reads TGTGCCAAACCGACTAGGGCCCCACAAAATCAGCCCCAGCATTTT. V and J are TRBV6-5 and TRBJ1-5, with D unresolved. CDR1 and CDR2 from the germline V gene are MNHEY and SVGAGI. Trimming left V 10 bases short and J 4 bases short, with 20 bases between. CDR3 length: 15 amino acids.

This clone turned up a few times. The genes are TRBV6-1 and TRBJ2-7; 7 bases line up with TRBD1. Germline V CDR1 and CDR2: MNHNS, SASEGT. The CDR3 spans 14 residues. Germline trimming cut 6 bases from V and 7 bases from J; bases unmatched to any gene: 12. CDR3: CASRKGQDVEEQYF. CDR3 in DNA: TGTGCCAGCAGGAAAGGACAGGATGTTGAAGAGCAGTACTTC.

This rearrangement joins TRBV2 to TRBJ2-1; D gene uncertain. The germline V gene has CDR1 SNHLY and CDR2 FYNNEI. The CDR3 runs 12 residues. The V end was cut by 0 bases, the J end by 14 bases, with 11 bases between. In nucleotides, the CDR3 is TGTGCCAGCAGTGAAGCGCTTCCTCACAAGTTCTTC. Translating it yields CASSEALPHKFF.

The chain carries TRBV2 and TRBJ2-7, with 7 nucleotides matching TRBD2. The CDR3 runs 18 residues. CDR1 is SNHLY and CDR2 is FYNNEI in the germline V gene. V dropped 4 bases and J dropped 1; count of bases not matched to a gene: 16. The CDR3 is CASSAGLPGGLGSYEQYF. The CDR3 nucleotides are TGTGCCAGCAGTGCAGGACTCCCCGGCGGACTAGGATCCTACGAGCAGTACTTC.

Details on this clone: At one end the junction does not follow the germline gene, possibly because of a read error. This chain connects TRBV7-6 to TRBJ1-2, with a weak D call TRBD1 (5 bases). CDR1 SGHVS and CDR2 FNYEAQ come from the germline V gene. The CDR3 is 14 amino acids. This chain's CDR3 is CASNLKEGNYGYTF. DNA of the CDR3: TGTGCCAGCAACTTAAAGGAGGGGAACTATGGCTACACCTTC.

The genes are TRBV19 and TRBJ2-1; TRBD1 matches 7 bases. The V gene end was trimmed by 6 bases and the J gene end by 5 bases; junction bases not matched to a gene: 19. Germline assignment: CDR1 LNHDA and CDR2 SQIVND (reference sequence). The CDR3 contains 18 residues. The CDR3 is CASRPREGQSGAHNEQFF. The CDR3 nucleotides are TGTGCCAGTAGACCCCGAGAGGGACAGTCCGGGGCCCACAATGAGCAGTTCTTC.

The CDR3: CAIAGRKGMDTEAFF. DNA of the CDR3: TGTGCCATCGCAGGCCGCAAGGGGATGGACACTGAAGCTTTCTTT. The chain carries TRBV10-3 and TRBJ1-1; possible D gene TRBD1, 5 bases. V shed 8 bases and J shed 3 bases, with 19 bases lying between them. The CDR3 is 15 residues long. Germline lookup yields CDR1 ENHRY and CDR2 SYGVKD.

The chain carries TRBV10-3 and TRBJ2-1, with 7 positions matching TRBD2. After removal of 10 bases from V and 9 bases from J, the junction contained 18 bases not matched to a gene. The CDR3 spans 15 residues. Per germline, CDR1 ENHRY and CDR2 SYGVKD. CDR3 sequence (DNA): TGTGCCACTCAGACCCAAGCGGGGCCGGGGGGTGAGCAGTTCTTC. Translated: CATQTQAGPGGEQFF.

The chain uses TRBV7-2 and TRBJ2-1, with 7 nucleotides matching TRBD2. J was trimmed by 9 bases and V by 5 bases; bases with no gene match: 22. Germline lookup yields CDR1 SGHTA and CDR2 FQGNSA. The CDR3 length is 18 residues. CDR3 DNA sequence: TGTGCCAGCAGCCCCTCCCTTTCGGGGGGAGCTAACGGTGGTGAGCAGTTCTTC. Translation: CASSPSLSGGANGGEQFF.